The rows below give T cell receptor beta chains drawn from one sample of a study of a mutant IDH1 vaccine in newly diagnosed glioma. No antigen has been assigned to these receptors. The repertoire was sequenced with immunoSEQ multiplex PCR; TCRdb's copy has only in-frame clones and lacks some. The table records around 44,000 clones, 65% to 85% of them present only once. This specimen was PBMCs, taken from a glioma patient whose treatment included an IDH1 peptide vaccine. These TCRs come from a man between 40 and 49 years old with glioma. CDR3s include the opening cysteine and the closing phenylalanine or tryptophan. The order of the fields is D gene, V gene, clone size, J gene, CDR3 DNA, CDR3 protein. D genes are given only for firm matches. Expanded clones get a size class; other rows say once, few or many, or leave the size out.

>TRBD1|TRBV5-1|few|TRBJ1-6
TGCGCCAGCAAAAGGACAGGGAATTCACCCCTCCACTTT
CASKRTGNSPLHF
>.|TRBV30|few|TRBJ1-4
TGTGCCTGGAGTGTTGCTGAAAAACTGTTTTTT
CAWSVAEKLFF
>.|TRBV18|.|TRBJ1-1
TGTGCCAGCTCACCAACGACAGCCACTGAAGCTTTCTTT
CASSPTTATEAFF
>TRBD1|TRBV6-1|.|TRBJ1-5
TGTGCCAGCAGTGAGACAGGGCCAAGCCTCAATCAGCCCCAGCATTTT
CASSETGPSLNQPQHF
>TRBD1|TRBV10-3|.|TRBJ2-7
TGTGCCTGCGAAACGGGGACAGGGGCCTACGAGCAGTACTTC
CACETGTGAYEQYF
>.|TRBV27|.|TRBJ1-2
TGTGCCAGCAGTCTCAGGGGATCTGGAGGCTACACCTTC
CASSLRGSGGYTF
>TRBD2|TRBV7-9|.|TRBJ2-3
TGTGCCAGCAGCCAACCGAAATCGGGGGGGCGCACAGATACGCAGTATTTT
CASSQPKSGGRTDTQYF
>.|TRBV5-6|.|TRBJ2-1
TGTGCCAGCAGCACAGGGTGGCTAGCCTCCTACAATGAGCAGTTCTTC
CASSTGWLASYNEQFF
>.|TRBV7-9|.|TRBJ1-2
TGTGCCGTAGTAGAGCGGGCTGGCTACACCTTC
CAVVERAGYTF
>.|TRBV4-2|few|TRBJ2-3
TGTGCCAGCAGCCCACTCGGGGGGCGAACAGATACGCAGTATTTT
CASSPLGGRTDTQYF
>.|TRBV25-1|.|TRBJ1-1
TGTGCCAGCAAAAGTACGCCTGGGAACACTGAAGCTTTCTTT
CASKSTPGNTEAFF
>TRBD2|TRBV5-6|once|TRBJ2-3
TGTGCCAGCAGCTGGGGGGGGACGACAGATACGCAGTATTTT
CASSWGGTTDTQYF
>.|TRBV6-1|once|TRBJ2-7
TGTGCCAGCAGTGGGTTTGAGACAGTGGGCTCCTACGAGCAGTACTTC
CASSGFETVGSYEQYF
>.|TRBV29-1|.|TRBJ1-1
TGCAGCGTTGGCCCTTCAGTAGAGCGTGAAGCTTTCTTT
CSVGPSVEREAFF
>.|TRBV7-9|.|TRBJ2-7
TGTGCCAGCAGCTCTGGCTCGGGTCGATGGGACGAGCAGTACTTC
CASSSGSGRWDEQYF
>TRBD1|TRBV5-1|.|TRBJ2-1
TGCGCCAGCAGATCGGACAGGGGCGAGTACAATGAGCAGTTCTTC
CASRSDRGEYNEQFF
>TRBD1|TRBV6-4|.|TRBJ1-1
TGTGCCAGCAGTGCCGACAGGGTTAGGAGCACTGAAGCTTTCTTT
CASSADRVRSTEAFF
>.|TRBV5-4|.|TRBJ1-6
TGTGCCAGCAGCCCGCAAGGCTATAATTCACCCCTCCACTTT
CASSPQGYNSPLHF
>TRBD1|TRBV19|.|TRBJ1-1
TGTGCCAGTAGGCCGGGCACAGGGGGCTCGGGCACTGAAGCTTTCTTT
CASRPGTGGSGTEAFF
>TRBD1|TRBV4-1|.|TRBJ1-4
TGCGCCAGCAGCCAAGTCCGACAGGGCATGAATGAAAAACTGTTTTTT
CASSQVRQGMNEKLFF
>.|TRBV29-1|.|TRBJ1-4
TGCAGCGTTGAAGATCATAATGAAAAACTGTTTTTT
CSVEDHNEKLFF
>.|TRBV7-9|.|TRBJ1-1
TGTGCCAGCAGCTTAGACGGGGAAGCTTTCTTT
CASSLDGEAFF
>.|TRBV2|few|TRBJ1-3
TGTGCCAGCAGTGAGGGCAGAAGCTCTGGAAACACCATATATTTT
CASSEGRSSGNTIYF
>.|TRBV5-1|.|TRBJ1-1
TGCGCCAGCAGCTTGGACAGCATGGGGGTTGAAGCTTTCTTT
CASSLDSMGVEAFF
>TRBD1|TRBV5-8|.|TRBJ2-7
TGTGCCAGCATCGAGAGGGGGCGCTCCTACGAGCAGTACTTC
CASIERGRSYEQYF
>.|TRBV5-1|.|TRBJ1-1
TGCGCCAGCAGCCCTTCCGGGACACCGAACACTGAAGCTTTCTTT
CASSPSGTPNTEAFF
>.|TRBV27|.|TRBJ1-5
TGTGCCAGCAGTACCCAGCAGGGTCAGCCCCAGCATTTT
CASSTQQGQPQHF
>.|TRBV5-1|.|TRBJ2-5
TGCGCCAGCAGCCCCGAGGGCGCAGGGCAACAAGAGACCCAGTACTTC
CASSPEGAGQQETQYF
>.|TRBV5-1|once|TRBJ2-3
TGCGCCAGCAGCTTGGGTTCGACTAGTATCTCAGATACGCAGTATTTT
CASSLGSTSISDTQYF
>TRBD2|TRBV19|.|TRBJ2-7
TGTGCCAGTAGTTCCAGCGGGGGGAGCTCCTACGAGCAGTACTTC
CASSSSGGSSYEQYF
>TRBD1|TRBV18|.|TRBJ2-2
TGTGCCAGCTCACGAGACAGGGGGCGCACCGGGGAGCTGTTTTTT
CASSRDRGRTGELFF
>.|TRBV7-9|.|TRBJ2-2
TGTGCCAGCAGCACGACACTAGCGAACACCGGGGAGCTGTTTTTT
CASSTTLANTGELFF
>.|TRBV5-3|few|TRBJ1-2
TGTGCCAGAAGCGGGGACACGACGAACTATGGCTACACCTTC
CARSGDTTNYGYTF
>TRBD2|TRBV30|.|TRBJ2-1
TGTGCCTGGAGTCCCCAACTAGCGGGGTATGAGCAGTTCTTC
CAWSPQLAGYEQFF
>.|TRBV5-6|once|TRBJ1-2
TGTGCCAGCAGCTTGGGGATTGGCTACACCTTC
CASSLGIGYTF
>.|TRBV5-5|.|TRBJ1-1
TGTGCCAGCAGGCTGGGAACGGGGGCGAACACTGAAGCTTTCTTT
CASRLGTGANTEAFF
>TRBD1|TRBV5-4|.|TRBJ2-5
TGTGCCAGCAGCCCGGGACAGGCCCAAGAGACCCAGTACTTC
CASSPGQAQETQYF
>.|TRBV5-1|.|TRBJ1-2
TGCGCCAGCAGCTTTGGACCGGCTAACTATGGCTACACCTTC
CASSFGPANYGYTF
>.|TRBV12-5|.|TRBJ1-6
TGTGCTAGTGGTTTCGGGGGCAACTCACCCCTCCACTTT
CASGFGGNSPLHF
>.|TRBV19|once|TRBJ1-2
TGTGCCAGTAGACCAGACATGGGTTCCTATGGCTACACCTTC
CASRPDMGSYGYTF
>TRBD2|TRBV4-1|.|TRBJ2-2
TGCGCCAGCAGCCGGTCCCCCGGCGGGGGTAACACCGGGGAGCTGTTTTTT
CASSRSPGGGNTGELFF
>.|TRBV4-1|.|TRBJ2-7
TGCGCCAGCAGCCAAGCCCCCCCGGACAGTTCCTACGAGCAGTACTTC
CASSQAPPDSSYEQYF
>.|TRBV5-1|.|TRBJ2-2
TGCGCCAGCAGCTTGGCCAGACCGAACACCGGGGAGCTGTTTTTT
CASSLARPNTGELFF
>TRBD1|TRBV6-5|.|TRBJ1-6
TGTGCCAGCAGTTACGCATACAGGGGTGGGTCACCCCTCCACTTT
CASSYAYRGGSPLHF
>.|TRBV6-4|.|TRBJ1-3
TGTGCCAGCAGTGACTCGATTCCCGGGTGGTGTGCTGGAAACACCATATATTTT
CASSDSIPGWCAGNTIYF
>TRBD1|TRBV4-1|once|TRBJ1-2
TGCGCCAGCAGCCAAGAAGGGACAGGGAAAGGTGGCTACACCTTC
CASSQEGTGKGGYTF
>TRBD2|TRBV19|.|TRBJ2-5
TGTGCCAGTAACAGCGGGGGAGGGGAGACCCAGTACTTC
CASNSGGGETQYF
>.|TRBV7-9|.|TRBJ2-7
TGTGCCAGCAGCCGCCGGGGGGCCGAGCAGTACTTC
CASSRRGAEQYF
>.|TRBV27|.|TRBJ1-6
TGTGCCAGCAACCCGGGGGGACCAGGGAATTCACCCCTCCACTTT
CASNPGGPGNSPLHF